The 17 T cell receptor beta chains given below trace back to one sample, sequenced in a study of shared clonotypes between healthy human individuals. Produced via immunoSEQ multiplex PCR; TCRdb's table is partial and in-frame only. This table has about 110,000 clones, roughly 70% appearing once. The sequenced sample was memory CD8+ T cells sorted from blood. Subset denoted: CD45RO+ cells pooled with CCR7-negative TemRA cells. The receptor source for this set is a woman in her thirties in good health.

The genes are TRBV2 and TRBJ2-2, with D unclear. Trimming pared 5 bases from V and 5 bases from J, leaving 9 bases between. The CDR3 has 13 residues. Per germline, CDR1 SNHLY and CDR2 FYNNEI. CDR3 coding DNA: TGTGCCAGCAGTCCCCTTTATACCGGGGAGCTGTTTTTT. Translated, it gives CASSPLYTGELFF. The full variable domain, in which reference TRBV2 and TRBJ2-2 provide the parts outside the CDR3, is EPEVTQTPSHQVTQMGQEVILRCVPISNHLYFYWYRQILGQKVEFLVSFYNNEISEKSEIFDDQFSVERPDGSNFTLKIRSTKLEDSAMYFCASSPLYTGELFFGEGSRLTVL.

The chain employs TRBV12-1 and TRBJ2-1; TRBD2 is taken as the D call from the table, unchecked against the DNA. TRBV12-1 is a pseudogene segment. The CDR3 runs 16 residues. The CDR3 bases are TGTGCCAGCAGCGCCCCTTTCGGGGAACTTAACAATGAGCAGTTCTTC. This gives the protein CASSAPFGELNNEQFF.

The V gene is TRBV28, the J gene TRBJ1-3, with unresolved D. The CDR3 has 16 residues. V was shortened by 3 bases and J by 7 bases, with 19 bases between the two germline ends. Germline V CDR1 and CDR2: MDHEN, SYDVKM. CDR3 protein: CASSFGVDQSDNTIYF. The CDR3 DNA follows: TGTGCCAGCAGTTTTGGAGTGGACCAGAGTGATAACACCATATATTTT.

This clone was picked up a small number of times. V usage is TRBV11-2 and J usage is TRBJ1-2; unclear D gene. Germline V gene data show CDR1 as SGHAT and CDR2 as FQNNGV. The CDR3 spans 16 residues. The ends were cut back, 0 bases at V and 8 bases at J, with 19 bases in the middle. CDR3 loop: CASSLDLGRPPGGYTF. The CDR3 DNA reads TGTGCCAGCAGCTTAGATCTGGGCCGGCCTCCCGGCGGCTACACCTTC.

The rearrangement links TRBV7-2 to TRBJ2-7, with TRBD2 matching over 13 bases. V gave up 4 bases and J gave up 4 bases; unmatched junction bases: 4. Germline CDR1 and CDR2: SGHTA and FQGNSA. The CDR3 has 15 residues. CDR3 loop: CASSYGLAGAYEQYF. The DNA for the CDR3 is TGTGCCAGCAGCTATGGACTAGCGGGAGCGTACGAGCAGTACTTC. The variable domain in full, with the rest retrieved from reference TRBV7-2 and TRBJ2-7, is GAGVSQSPSNKVTEKGKDVELRCDPISGHTALYWYRQSLGQGLEFLIYFQGNSAPDKSGLPSDRFSAERTGGSVSTLTIQRTQQEDSAVYLCASSYGLAGAYEQYFGPGTRLTVT.

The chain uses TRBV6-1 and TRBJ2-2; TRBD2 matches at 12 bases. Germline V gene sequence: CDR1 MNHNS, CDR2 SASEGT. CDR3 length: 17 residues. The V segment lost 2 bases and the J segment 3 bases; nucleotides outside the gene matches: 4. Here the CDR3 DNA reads TGTGCCAGCAGTGAAAAACTAGCGGGAGGTTACACCGGGGAGCTGTTTTTT. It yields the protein CASSEKLAGGYTGELFF.

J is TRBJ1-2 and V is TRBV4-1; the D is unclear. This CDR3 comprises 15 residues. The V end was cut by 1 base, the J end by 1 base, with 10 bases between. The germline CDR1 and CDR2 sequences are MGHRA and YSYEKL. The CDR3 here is CASSQAVRLNYGYTF. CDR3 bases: TGCGCCAGCAGCCAAGCCGTCAGACTTAACTATGGCTACACCTTC.

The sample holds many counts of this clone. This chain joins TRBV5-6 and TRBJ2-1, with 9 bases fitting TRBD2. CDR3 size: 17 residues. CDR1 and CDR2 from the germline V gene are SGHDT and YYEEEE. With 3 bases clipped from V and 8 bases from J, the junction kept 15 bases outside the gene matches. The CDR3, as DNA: TGTGCCAGCAGCTCACCTCCGTGGCGGGAGGGTGTCGATGAGCAGTTCTTC. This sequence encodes CASSSPPWREGVDEQFF.

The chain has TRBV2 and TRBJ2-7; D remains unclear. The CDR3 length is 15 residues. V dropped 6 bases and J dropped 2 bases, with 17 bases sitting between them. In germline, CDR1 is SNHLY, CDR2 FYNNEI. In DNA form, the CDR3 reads TGTGCCAGCAGCGGTGTCTGGCGGTCCACCTACGAGCAGTACTTC. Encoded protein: CASSGVWRSTYEQYF.

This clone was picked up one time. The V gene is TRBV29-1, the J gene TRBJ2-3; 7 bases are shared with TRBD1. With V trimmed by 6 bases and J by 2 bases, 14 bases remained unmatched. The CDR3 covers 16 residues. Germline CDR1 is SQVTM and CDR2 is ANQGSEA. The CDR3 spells CSVWSLGQRITDTQYF. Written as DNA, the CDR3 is TGCAGCGTATGGTCCTTGGGACAGAGAATCACAGATACGCAGTATTTT.

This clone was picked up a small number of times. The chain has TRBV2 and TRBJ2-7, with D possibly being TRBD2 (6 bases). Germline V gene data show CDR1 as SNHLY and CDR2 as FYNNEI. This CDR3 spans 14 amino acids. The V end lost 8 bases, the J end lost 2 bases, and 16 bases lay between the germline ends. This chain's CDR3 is CASGESGFPYEQYF. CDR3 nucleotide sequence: TGTGCCAGCGGGGAGAGCGGGTTCCCCTACGAGCAGTACTTC.

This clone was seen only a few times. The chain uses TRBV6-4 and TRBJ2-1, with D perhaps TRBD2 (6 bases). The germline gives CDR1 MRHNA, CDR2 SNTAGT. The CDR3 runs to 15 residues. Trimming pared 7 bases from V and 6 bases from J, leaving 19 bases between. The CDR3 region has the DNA TGTGCCAGCAACCCCCAACCCGGGACTCCCAATGAGCAGTTCTTC. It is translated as CASNPQPGTPNEQFF.

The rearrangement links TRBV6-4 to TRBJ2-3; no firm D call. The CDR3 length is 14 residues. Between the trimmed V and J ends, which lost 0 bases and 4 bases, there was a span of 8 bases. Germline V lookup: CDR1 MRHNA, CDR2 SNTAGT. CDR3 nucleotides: TGTGCCAGCAGTGACTCGGCTACGCCAGATACGCAGTATTTT. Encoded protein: CASSDSATPDTQYF.

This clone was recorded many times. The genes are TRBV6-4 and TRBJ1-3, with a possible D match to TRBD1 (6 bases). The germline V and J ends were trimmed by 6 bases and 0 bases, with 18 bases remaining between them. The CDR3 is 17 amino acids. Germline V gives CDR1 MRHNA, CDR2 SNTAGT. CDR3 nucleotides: TGTGCCAGCAGCGACCCCCAAGGGGGTACCTCTGGAAACACCATATATTTT. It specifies CASSDPQGGTSGNTIYF.

CDR3 DNA sequence: TGTGCCAGCTGCGACAGTAACACCGGGGAGCTGTTTTTT. Encoded protein: CASCDSNTGELFF. The chain employs TRBV6-1 and TRBJ2-2, with a possible D match to TRBD1 (5 bases). CDR1 and CDR2 from the germline V gene are MNHNS and SASEGT. Trimming took off 8 bases at V and 2 bases at J, with 9 bases between the two ends. There are 13 residues in the CDR3.

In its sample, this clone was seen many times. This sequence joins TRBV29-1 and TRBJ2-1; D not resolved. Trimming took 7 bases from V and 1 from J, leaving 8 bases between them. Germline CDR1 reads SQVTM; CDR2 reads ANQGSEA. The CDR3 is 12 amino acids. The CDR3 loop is CSGVESYNEQFF. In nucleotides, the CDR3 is TGCAGCGGTGTCGAGTCCTACAATGAGCAGTTCTTC.

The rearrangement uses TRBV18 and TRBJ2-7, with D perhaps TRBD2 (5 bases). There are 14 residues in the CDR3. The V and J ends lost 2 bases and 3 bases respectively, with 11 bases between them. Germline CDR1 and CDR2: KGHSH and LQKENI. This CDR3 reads CASSPWAGLYEQYF. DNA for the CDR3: TGTGCCAGCTCACCATGGGCAGGACTCTACGAGCAGTACTTC.